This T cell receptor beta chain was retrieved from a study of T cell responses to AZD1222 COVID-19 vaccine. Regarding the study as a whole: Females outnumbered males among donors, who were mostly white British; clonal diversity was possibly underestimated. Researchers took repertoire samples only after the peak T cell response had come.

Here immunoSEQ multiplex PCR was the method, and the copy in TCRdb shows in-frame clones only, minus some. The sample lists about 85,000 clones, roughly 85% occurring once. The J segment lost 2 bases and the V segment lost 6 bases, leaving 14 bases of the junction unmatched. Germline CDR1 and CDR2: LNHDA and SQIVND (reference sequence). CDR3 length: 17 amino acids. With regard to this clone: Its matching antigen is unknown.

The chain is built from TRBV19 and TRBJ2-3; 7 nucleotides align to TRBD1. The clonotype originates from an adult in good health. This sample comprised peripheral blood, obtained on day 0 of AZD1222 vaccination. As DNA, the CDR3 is TGTGCCAGTAGAAAAGAGGACAGGCCATCTCCCACAGATACGCAGTATTTT. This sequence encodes CASRKEDRPSPTDTQYF.